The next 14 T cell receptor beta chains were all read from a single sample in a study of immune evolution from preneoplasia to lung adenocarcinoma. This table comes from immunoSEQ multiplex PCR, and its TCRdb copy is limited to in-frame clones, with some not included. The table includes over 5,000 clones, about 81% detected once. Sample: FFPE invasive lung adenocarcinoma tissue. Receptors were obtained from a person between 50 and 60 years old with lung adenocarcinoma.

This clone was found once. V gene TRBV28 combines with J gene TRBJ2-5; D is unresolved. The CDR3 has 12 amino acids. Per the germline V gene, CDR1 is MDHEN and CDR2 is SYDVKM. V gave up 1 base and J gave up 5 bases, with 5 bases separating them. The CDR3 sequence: CASSLYGETQYF. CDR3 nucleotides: TGTGCCAGCAGTTTATATGGGGAGACCCAGTACTTC.

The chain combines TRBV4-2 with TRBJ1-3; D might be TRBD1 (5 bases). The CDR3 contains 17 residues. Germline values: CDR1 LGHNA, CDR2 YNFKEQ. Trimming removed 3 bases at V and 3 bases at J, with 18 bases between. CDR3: CASSHYSGLGFGNTIYF. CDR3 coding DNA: TGTGCCAGCAGCCATTACTCAGGGTTGGGCTTTGGAAACACCATATATTTT.

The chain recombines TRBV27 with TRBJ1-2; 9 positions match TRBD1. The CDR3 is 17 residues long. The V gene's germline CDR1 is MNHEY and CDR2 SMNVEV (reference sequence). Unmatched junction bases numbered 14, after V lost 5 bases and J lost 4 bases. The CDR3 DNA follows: TGTGCCAGCAGTCCCGGGGGGACAGGGTGGTCCGTCTATGGCTACACCTTC. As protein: CASSPGGTGWSVYGYTF.

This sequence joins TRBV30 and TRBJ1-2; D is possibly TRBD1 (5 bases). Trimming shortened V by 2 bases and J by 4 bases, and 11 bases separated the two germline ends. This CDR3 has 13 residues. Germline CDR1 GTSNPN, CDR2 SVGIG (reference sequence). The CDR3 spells CAWSRSGFYGYTF. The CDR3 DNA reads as TGTGCCTGGAGTCGATCAGGGTTCTATGGCTACACCTTC. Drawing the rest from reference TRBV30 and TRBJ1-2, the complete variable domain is SQTIHQWPATLVQPVGSPLSLECTVEGTSNPNLYWYRQAAGRGLQLLFYSVGIGQISSEVPQNLSASRPQDRQFILSSKKLLLSDSGFYLCAWSRSGFYGYTFGSGTRLTVV.

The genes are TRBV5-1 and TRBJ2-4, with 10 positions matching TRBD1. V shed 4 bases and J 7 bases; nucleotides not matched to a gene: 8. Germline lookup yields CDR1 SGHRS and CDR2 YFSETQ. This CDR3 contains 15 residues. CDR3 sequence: CASSPGQGLRNIQYF. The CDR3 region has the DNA TGCGCCAGCAGCCCGGGACAGGGGCTTCGGAACATTCAGTACTTC.

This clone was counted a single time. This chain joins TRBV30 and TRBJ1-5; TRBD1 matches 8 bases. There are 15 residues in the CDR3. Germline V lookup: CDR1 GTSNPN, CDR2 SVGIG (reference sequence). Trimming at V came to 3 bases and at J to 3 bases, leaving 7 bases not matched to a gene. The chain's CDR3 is CAWRDGQGNNQPQHF. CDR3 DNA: TGTGCCTGGAGGGACGGACAGGGAAACAATCAGCCCCAGCATTTT.

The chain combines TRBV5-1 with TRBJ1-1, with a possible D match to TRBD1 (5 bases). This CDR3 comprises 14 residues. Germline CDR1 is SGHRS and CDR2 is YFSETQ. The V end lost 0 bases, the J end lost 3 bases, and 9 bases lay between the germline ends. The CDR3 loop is CASSLVTGDTEAFF. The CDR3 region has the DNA TGCGCCAGCAGCTTGGTTACAGGTGACACTGAAGCTTTCTTT.

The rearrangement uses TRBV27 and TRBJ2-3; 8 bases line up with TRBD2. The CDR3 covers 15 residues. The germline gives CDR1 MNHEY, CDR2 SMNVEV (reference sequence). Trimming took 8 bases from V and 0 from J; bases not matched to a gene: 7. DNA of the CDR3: TGTGCCAGCCTAAAACTAGCGGCTAGCACAGATACGCAGTATTTT. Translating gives CASLKLAASTDTQYF.

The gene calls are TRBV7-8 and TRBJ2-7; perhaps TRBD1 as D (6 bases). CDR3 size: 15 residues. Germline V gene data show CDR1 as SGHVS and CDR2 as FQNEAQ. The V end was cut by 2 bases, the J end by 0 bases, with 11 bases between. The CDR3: CASSLFQGSSYEQYF. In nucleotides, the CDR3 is TGTGCCAGCAGCTTATTCCAGGGGAGCTCCTACGAGCAGTACTTC.

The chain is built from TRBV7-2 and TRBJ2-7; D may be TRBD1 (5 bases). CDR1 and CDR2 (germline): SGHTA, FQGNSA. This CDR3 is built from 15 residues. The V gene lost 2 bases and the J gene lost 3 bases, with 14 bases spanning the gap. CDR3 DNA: TGTGCCAGCAGCTTAAATTGGGCAGGGTTCTACGAGCAGTACTTC. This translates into CASSLNWAGFYEQYF.

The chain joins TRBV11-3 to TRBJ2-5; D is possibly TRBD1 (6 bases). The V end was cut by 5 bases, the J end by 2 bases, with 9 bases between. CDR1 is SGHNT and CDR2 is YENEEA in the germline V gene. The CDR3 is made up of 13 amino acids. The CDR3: CASSTGHQETQYF. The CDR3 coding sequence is TGTGCCAGCAGCACGGGACATCAAGAGACCCAGTACTTC.

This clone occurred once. CDR3 nucleotide sequence: TGTGCCAGCAGTTCCTCCGCCTCGGGACACAAAAACACTGAAGCTTTCTTT. Translated: CASSSSASGHKNTEAFF. The rearrangement links TRBV28 to TRBJ1-1; possible D gene TRBD1, 6 bases. The CDR3 covers 17 residues. Germline V lookup: CDR1 MDHEN, CDR2 SYDVKM. Trimming pared 4 bases from V and 2 bases from J, leaving 20 bases between.

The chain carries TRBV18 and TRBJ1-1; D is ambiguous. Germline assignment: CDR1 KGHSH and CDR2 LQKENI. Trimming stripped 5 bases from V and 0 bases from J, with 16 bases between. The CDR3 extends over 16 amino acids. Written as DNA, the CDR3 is TGTGCCAGCTCATCAAATAACGGACGGATGAACACTGAAGCTTTCTTT. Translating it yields CASSSNNGRMNTEAFF. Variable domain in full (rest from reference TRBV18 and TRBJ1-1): NAGVMQNPRHLVRRRGQEARLRCSPMKGHSHVYWYRQLPEEGLKFMVYLQKENIIDESGMPKERFSAEFPKEGPSILRIQQVVRGDSAAYFCASSSNNGRMNTEAFFGQGTRLTVV.

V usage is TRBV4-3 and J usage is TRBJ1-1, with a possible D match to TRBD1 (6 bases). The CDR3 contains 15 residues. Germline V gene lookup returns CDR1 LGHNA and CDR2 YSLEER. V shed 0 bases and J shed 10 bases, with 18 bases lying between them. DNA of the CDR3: TGCGCCAGCAGCCAAGACCCCGGGACACCCACCCGAGCTTTCTTT. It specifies CASSQDPGTPTRAFF.